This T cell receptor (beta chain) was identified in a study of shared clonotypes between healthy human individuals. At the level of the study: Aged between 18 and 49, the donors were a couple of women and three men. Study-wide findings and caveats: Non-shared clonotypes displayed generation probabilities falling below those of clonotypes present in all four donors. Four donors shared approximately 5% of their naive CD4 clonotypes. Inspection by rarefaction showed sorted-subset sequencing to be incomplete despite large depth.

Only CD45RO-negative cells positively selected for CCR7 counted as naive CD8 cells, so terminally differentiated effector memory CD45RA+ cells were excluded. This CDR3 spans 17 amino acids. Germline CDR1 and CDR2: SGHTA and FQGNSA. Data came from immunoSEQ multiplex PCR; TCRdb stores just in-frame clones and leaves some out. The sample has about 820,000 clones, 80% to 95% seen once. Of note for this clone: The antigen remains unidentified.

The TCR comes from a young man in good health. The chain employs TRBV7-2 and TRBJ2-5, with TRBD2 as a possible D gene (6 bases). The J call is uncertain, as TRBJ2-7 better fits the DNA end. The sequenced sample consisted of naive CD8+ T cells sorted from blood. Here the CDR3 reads CASSPHGGTAGTYEQYF. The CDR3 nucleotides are TGTGCCAGCAGCCCCCACGGAGGGACGGCCGGAACCTACGAGCAGTACTTC.